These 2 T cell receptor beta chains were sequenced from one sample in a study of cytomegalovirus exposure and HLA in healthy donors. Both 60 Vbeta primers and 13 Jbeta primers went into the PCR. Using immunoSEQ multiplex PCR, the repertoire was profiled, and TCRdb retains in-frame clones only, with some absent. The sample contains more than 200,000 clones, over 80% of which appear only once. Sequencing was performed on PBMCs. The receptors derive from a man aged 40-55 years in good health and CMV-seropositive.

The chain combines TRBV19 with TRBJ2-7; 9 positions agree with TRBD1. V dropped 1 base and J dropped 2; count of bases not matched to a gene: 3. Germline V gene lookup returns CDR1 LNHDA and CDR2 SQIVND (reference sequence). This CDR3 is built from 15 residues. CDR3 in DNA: TGTGCCAGTAGTATAGGGCGGACAGGGGCCTACGAGCAGTACTTC. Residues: CASSIGRTGAYEQYF.

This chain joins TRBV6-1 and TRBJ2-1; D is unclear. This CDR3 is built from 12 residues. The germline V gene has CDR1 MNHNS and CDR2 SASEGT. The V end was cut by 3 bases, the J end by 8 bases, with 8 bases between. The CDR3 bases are TGTGCCAGCAGTGAGGTAGCCCATGAGCAGTTCTTC. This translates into CASSEVAHEQFF.